This T cell receptor (beta chain) was profiled in a study of T cell responses to AZD1222 COVID-19 vaccine. About the research overall: Whether given at about 4 or about 12 weeks, second doses were pooled. Study observations and caveats: Repertoire samples came only from after the peak T cell response. Clonal diversity may have been underestimated, and the donors were mostly white British, with more females than males. Just five to seven AZD1222 recipients tested seropositive at baseline.

Germline lookup yields CDR1 LGHNT and CDR2 FRNRAP. The CDR3 is 14 residues long. V was clipped by 2 bases and J by 5 bases; unmatched bases: 5. Sequencing was performed with immunoSEQ multiplex PCR; in TCRdb, only in-frame clones are kept and a portion is missing. The repertoire holds about 94,000 clones, with about 90% as singletons. On this clone itself: Its target is unknown.

The receptor was isolated from an adult in good health. The V gene is TRBV12-5, the J gene TRBJ2-7, with TRBD1 identical over 8 bases. Material: peripheral blood, obtained on day 0 of AZD1222 vaccination. The CDR3, as DNA: TGTGCTAGTGGTTTGTCGGGACAGGTCAACGAGCAGTACTTC. Its protein product is CASGLSGQVNEQYF. The whole variable domain, filled in from reference TRBV12-5 and TRBJ2-7, reads DARVTQTPRHKVTEMGQEVTMRCQPILGHNTVFWYRQTMMQGLELLAYFRNRAPLDDSGMPKDRFSAEMPDATLATLKIQPSEPRDSAVYFCASGLSGQVNEQYFGPGTRLTVT.